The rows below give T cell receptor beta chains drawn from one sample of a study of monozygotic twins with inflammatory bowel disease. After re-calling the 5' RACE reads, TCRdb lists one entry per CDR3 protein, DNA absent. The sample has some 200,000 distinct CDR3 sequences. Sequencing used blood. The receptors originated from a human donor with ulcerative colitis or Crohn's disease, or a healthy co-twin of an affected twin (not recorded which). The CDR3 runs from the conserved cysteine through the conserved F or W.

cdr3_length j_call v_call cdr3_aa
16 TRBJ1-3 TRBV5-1 CASSDSGAGTGNTIYF
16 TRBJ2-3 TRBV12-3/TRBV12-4 CASSRSPGTGPDTQYF
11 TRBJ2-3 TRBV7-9 CASSSSDTQYF
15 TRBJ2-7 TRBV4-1 CASSQDLRVLYEQYF
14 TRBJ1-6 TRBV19 CASSMGILNSPLHF
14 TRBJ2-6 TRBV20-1 CSALISSGANVLTF
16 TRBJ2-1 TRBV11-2 CASSLGGQSSYNEQFF
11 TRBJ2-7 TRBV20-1 CSASVGNEQYF
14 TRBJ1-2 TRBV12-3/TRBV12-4 CASVGGGRDYGYTF
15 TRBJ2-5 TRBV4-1 CASSQTAVRQETQYF
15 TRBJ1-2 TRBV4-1 CASSSSMGTFDGYTF
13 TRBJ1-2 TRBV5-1 CASSLGPSYGYTF
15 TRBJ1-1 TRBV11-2 CASSPGTDLNTEAFF
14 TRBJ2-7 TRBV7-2 CASSRKTGSYEQYF
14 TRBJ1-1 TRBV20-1 CSAPQRGLNTEAFF
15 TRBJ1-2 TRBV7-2 CASSFGPGLVAGYTF
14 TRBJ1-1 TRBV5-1 CASSLGTVNTEAFF
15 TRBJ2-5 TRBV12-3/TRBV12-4 CASRRRQGNQETQYF
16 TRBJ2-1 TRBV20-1 CSAKLNRLAGRDEQFF
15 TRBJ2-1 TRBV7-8 CASSLAGFVYNEQFF
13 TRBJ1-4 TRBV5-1 CASGRGRGEKLFF
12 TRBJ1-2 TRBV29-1 CSVEGGGGGYTF
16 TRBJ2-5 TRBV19 CASSAPRRKAQETQYF
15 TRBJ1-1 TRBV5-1 CASSFRGGTNTEAFF
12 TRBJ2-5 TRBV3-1 CASSLNAETQYF
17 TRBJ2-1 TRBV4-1 CASSQEDGNILLDEQFF
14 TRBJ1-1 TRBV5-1 CASSLMALSPEAFF
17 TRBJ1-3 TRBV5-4 CASSPGGQFNSGNTIYF
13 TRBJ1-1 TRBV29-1 CSAPRQGTSEAFF
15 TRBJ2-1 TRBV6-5 CASSYRAGGYNEQFF
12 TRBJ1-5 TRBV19 CASSIERQPQHF
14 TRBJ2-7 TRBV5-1 CASSRGQAGYEQYF
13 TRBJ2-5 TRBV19 CASSEMGGETQYF
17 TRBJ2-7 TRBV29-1 CSVALAPSSVGTYEQYF
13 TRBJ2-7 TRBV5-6 CASSLPSTREQYF
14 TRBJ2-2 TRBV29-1 CSVGQYSNTGELFF
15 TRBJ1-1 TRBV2 CASSDPAGMATEAFF
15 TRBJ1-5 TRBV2 CASTEQRSRGQPQHF
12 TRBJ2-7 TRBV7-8 CASSARQNAQYF
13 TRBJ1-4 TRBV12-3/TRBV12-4 CASRGQSLEKLFF
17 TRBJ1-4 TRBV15 CATSRDPTGFGDEKLFF
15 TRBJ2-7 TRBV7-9 CASSLVASTSYEQYF
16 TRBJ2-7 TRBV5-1 CASSFLGQGSSYEQYF
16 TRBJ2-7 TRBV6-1 CASSPFPGHTPSEQYF
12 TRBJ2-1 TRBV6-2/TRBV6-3 CASNDHRDEQFF
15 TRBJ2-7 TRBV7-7 CASSPSPGLPYEQYF
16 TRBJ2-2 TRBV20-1 CSARAVPSGDTGELFF
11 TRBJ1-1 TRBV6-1 CASSANTEAFF
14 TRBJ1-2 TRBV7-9 CASSVQTGDYGYTF
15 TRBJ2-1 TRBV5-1 CASSPDSGTYNEQFF
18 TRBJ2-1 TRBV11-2 CASSYRRASGATYNEQFF
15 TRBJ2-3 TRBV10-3 CATAPRGTGTDTQYF
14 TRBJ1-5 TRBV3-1 CASSPQGAYQPQHF
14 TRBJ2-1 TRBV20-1 CSARGPVGYNEQFF
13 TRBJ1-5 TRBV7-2 CASSLGGSQPQHF
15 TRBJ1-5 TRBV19 CASSYDGTGNQPQHF
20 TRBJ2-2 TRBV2 CASEPVGGTRQGTNTGELFF